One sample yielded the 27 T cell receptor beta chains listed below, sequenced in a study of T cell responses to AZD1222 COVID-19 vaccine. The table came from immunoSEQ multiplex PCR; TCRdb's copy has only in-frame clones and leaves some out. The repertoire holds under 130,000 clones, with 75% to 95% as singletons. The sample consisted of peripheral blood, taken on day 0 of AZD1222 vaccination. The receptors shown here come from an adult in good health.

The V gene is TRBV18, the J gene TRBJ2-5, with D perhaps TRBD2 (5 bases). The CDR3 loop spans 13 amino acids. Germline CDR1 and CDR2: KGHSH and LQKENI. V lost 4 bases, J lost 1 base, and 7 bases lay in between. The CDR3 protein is CASSLGLQETQYF. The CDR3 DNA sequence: TGTGCCAGCTCACTAGGACTCCAAGAGACCCAGTACTTC.

Here the CDR3 DNA reads TGCGCCAGCAGCCTTTCAGCGACCACCTACAATGAGCAGTTCTTC. Translated: CASSLSATTYNEQFF. The V call is TRBV4-3, the J call TRBJ2-1; D gene uncertain. The CDR3 runs 15 residues. From germline, CDR1 is LGHNA and CDR2 YSLEER. The V gene lost 4 bases and the J gene lost 2 bases, with 12 bases spanning the gap.

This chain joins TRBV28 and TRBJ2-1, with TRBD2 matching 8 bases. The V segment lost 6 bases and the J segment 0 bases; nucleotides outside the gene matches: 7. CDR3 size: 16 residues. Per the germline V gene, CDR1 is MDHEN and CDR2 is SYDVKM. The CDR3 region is CASRAGLGGSYNEQFF. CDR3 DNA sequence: TGTGCCAGCAGGGCGGGACTAGGAGGCTCCTACAATGAGCAGTTCTTC.

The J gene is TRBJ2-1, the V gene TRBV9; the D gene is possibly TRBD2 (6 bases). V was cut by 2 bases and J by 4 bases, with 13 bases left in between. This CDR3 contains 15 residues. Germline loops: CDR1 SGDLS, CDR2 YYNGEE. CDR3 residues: CASSVGTGGYNEQFF. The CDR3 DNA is TGTGCCAGCAGCGTCGGGACCGGAGGGTACAATGAGCAGTTCTTC.

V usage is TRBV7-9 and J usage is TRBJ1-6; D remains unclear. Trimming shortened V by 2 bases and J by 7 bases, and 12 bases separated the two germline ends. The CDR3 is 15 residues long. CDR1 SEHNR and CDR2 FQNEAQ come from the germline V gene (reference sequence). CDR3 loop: CASSLNPGRNSPLHF. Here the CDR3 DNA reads TGTGCCAGCAGCTTAAATCCAGGTCGCAATTCACCCCTCCACTTT.

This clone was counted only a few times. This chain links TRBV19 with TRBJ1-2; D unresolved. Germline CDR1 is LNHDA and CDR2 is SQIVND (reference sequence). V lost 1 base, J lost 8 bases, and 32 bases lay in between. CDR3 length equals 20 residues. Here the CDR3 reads CASSIGSTPQPFTPSRGYTF. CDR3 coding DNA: TGTGCCAGTAGTATAGGGTCCACGCCTCAACCCTTCACCCCTTCAAGGGGCTACACCTTC.

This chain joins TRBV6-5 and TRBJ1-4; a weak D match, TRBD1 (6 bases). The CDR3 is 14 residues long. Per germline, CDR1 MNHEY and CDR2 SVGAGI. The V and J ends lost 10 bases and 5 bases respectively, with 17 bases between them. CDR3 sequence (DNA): TGTGCCACGTCTGGACAGTTTGGAAATGAAAAACTGTTTTTT. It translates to CATSGQFGNEKLFF.

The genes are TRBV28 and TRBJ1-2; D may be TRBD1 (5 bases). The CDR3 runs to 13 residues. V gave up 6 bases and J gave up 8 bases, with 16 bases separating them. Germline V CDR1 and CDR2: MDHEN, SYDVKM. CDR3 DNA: TGTGCCAGCAGCCCCCGGGGGGTTGGCGGCTACACCTTC. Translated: CASSPRGVGGYTF.

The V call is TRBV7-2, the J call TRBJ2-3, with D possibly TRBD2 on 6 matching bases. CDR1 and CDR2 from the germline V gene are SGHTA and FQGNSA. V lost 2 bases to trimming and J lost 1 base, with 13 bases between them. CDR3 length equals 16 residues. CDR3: CASSLLATLGTDTQYF. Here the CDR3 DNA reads TGTGCCAGCAGCTTACTAGCGACACTCGGCACAGATACGCAGTATTTT.

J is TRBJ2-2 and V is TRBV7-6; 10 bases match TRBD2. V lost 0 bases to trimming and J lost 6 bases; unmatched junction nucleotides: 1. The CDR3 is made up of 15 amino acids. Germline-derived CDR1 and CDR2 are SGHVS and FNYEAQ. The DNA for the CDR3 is TGTGCCAGCAGCTTAGCGCTAGCGGGAGCCGGGGAGCTGTTTTTT. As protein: CASSLALAGAGELFF.

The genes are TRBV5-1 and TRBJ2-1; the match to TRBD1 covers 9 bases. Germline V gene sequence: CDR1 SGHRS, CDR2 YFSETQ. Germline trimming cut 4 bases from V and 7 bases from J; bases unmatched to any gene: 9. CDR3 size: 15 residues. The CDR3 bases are TGCGCCAGCAGCCTCTGGGACAGGGTAACTAATGAGCAGTTCTTC. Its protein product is CASSLWDRVTNEQFF.

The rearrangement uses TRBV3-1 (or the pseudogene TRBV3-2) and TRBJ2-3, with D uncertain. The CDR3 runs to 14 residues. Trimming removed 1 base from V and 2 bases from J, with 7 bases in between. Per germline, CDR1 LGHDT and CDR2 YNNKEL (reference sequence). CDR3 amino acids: CASSQAQATDTQYF. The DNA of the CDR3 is TGTGCCAGCAGCCAAGCGCAAGCCACAGATACGCAGTATTTT.

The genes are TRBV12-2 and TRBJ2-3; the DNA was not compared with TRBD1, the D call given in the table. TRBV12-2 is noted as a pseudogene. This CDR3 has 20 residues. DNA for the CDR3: TGTGCAAGTCGCTTAGCGTTCCGGCGGGGACAGGGGGCCAGCACAGATACGCAGTATTTT. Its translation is CASRLAFRRGQGASTDTQYF.

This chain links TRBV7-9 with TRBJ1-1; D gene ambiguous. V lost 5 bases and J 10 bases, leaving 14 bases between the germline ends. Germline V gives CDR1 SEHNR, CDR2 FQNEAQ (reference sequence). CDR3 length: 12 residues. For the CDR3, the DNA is TGTGCCAGCAGCCTAACCGGGATGCGAGCTTTCTTT. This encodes CASSLTGMRAFF. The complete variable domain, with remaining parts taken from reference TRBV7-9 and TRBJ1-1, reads DTGVSQNPRHKITKRGQNVTFRCDPISEHNRLYWYRQTLGQGPEFLTYFQNEAQLEKSRLLSDRFSAERPKGSFSTLEIQRTEQGDSAMYLCASSLTGMRAFFGQGTRLTVV.

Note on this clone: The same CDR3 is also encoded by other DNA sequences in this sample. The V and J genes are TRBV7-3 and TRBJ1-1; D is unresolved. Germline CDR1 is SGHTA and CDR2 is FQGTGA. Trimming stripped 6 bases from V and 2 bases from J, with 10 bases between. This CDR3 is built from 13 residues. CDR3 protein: CASSRTVNTEAFF. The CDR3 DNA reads TGTGCCAGCAGTCGGACGGTTAACACTGAAGCTTTCTTT. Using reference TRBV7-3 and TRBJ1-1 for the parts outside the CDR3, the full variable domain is GAGVSQTPSNKVTEKGKYVELRCDPISGHTALYWYRQSLGQGPEFLIYFQGTGAADDSGLPNDRFFAVRPEGSVSTLKIQRTERGDSAVYLCASSRTVNTEAFFGQGTRLTVV.

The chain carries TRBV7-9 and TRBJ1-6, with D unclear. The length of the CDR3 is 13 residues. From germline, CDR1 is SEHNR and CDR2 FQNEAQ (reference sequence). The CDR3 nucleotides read TGTGCTAGCTCAGGTCCCTATAATTCACCCCTCCACTTT. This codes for CASSGPYNSPLHF. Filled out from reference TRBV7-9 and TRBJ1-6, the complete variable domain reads DTGVSQNPRHKITKRGQNVTFRCDPISEHNRLYWYRQTLGQGPEFLTYFQNEAQLEKSRLLSDRFSAERPKGSFSTLEIQRTEQGDSAMYLCASSGPYNSPLHFGNGTRLTVT.

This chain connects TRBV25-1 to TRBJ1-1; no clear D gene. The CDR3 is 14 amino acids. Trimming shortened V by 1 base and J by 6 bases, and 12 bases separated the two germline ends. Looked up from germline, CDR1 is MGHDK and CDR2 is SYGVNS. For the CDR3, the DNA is TGTGCCAGCAGTGAATTCAGTCTTCGCGCTGAAGCTTTCTTT. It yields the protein CASSEFSLRAEAFF.

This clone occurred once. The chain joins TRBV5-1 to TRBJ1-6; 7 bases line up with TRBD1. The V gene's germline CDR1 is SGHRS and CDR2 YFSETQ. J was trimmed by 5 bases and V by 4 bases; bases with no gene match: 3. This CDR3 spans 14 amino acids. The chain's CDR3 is CASSPGQDNSPLHF. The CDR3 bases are TGCGCCAGCAGCCCCGGACAGGATAATTCACCCCTCCACTTT.

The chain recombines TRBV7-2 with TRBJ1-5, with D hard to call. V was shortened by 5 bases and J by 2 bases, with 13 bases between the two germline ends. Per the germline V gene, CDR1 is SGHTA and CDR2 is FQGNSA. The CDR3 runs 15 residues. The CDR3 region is CASSDGGLGNQPQHF. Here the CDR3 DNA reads TGTGCCAGCAGCGATGGCGGGCTGGGCAATCAGCCCCAGCATTTT.

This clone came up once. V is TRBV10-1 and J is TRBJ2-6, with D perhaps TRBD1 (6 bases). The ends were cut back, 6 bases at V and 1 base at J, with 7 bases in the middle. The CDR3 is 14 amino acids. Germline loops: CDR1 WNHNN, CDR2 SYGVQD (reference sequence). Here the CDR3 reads CASSTGSGANVLTF. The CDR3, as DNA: TGCGCCAGCAGCACAGGGTCTGGGGCCAACGTCCTGACTTTC.

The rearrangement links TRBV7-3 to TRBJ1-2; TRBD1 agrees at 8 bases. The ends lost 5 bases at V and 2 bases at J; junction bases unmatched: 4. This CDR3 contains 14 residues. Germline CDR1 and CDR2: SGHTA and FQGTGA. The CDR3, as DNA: TGTGCCAGCAGCCAACAGGGGGACAACTATGGCTACACCTTC. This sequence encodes CASSQQGDNYGYTF.

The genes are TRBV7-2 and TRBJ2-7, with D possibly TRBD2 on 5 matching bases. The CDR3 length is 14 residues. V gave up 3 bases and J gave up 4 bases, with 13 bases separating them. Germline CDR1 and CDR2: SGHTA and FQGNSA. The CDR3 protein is CASSLSRGWYEQYF. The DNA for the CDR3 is TGTGCCAGCAGCTTGTCCCGAGGGTGGTACGAGCAGTACTTC.

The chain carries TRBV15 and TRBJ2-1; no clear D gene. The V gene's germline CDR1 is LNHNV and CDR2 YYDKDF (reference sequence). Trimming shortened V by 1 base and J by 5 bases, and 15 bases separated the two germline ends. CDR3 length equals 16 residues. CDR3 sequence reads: CATSRGFSRQHNEQFF. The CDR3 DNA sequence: TGTGCCACCAGCAGAGGATTCTCGCGGCAGCACAATGAGCAGTTCTTC.

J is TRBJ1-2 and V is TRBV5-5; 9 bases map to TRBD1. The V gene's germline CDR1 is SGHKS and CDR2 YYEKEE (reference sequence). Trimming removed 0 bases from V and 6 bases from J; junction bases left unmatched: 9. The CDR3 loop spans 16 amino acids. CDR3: CASSLAWDRAFNGYTF. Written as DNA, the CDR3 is TGTGCCAGCAGCTTGGCCTGGGACAGGGCCTTTAATGGCTACACCTTC.

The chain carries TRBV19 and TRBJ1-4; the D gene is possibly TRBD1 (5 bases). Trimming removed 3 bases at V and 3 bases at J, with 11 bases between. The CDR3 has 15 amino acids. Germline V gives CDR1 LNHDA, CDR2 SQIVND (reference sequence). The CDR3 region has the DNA TGTGCCAGTAGTATCGGGGGACTTGCTAATGAAAAACTGTTTTTT. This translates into CASSIGGLANEKLFF. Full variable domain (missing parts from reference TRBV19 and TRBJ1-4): DGGITQSPKYLFRKEGQNVTLSCEQNLNHDAMYWYRQDPGQGLRLIYYSQIVNDFQKGDIAEGYSVSREKKESFPLTVTSAQKNPTAFYLCASSIGGLANEKLFFGSGTQLSVL.

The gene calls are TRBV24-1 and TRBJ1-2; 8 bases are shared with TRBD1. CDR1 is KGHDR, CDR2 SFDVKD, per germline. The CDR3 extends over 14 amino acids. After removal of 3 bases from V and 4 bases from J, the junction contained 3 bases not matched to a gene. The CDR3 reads CATSDPGGGYGYTF. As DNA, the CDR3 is TGTGCCACCAGTGATCCAGGGGGCGGCTATGGCTACACCTTC.

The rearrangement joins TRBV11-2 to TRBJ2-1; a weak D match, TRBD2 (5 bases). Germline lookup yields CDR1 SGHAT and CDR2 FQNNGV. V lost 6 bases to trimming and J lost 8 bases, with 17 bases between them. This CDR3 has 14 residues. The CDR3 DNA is TGTGCCAGCAGTCGAACTAGAGGCGGGCATGAGCAGTTCTTC. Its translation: CASSRTRGGHEQFF.